This TCR beta chain was profiled in a study of T cells in localized non-small cell lung cancer. Notes on this clone: What it recognizes is unknown.

The method was immunoSEQ multiplex PCR; TCRdb's version includes in-frame clones alone and lacks a portion of them. Here the sample spans over 6,000 clones, 15% being singletons. Study-wide results and caveats: Turning up in adjacent lung were a median roughly 62 of the top 100 tumor clones. Higher T cell density in the blood was associated with longer overall survival, whereas higher adjacent-lung clonality associated with shorter survival.

The clonotype originates from a male donor at least 60 years old with stage II squamous cell lung carcinoma. The specimen was normal lung tissue next to the tumor, collected before any cancer treatment.

The CDR3 bases are TGTGCCAGCAGCTTGGGACCGGTAGGAAACACTGAAGCTTTCTTT. It codes for CASSLGPVGNTEAFF. The chain recombines TRBV11-3 with TRBJ1-1; weak D call: TRBD1 (5 bases). V dropped 3 bases and J dropped 2 bases, with 13 bases sitting between them. Germline assignment: CDR1 SGHNT and CDR2 YENEEA. The CDR3 sequence is 15 residues long. The full variable domain, with the rest looked up from reference TRBV11-3 and TRBJ1-1, is EAGVVQSPRYKIIEKKQPVAFWCNPISGHNTLYWYLQNLGQGPELLIRYENEEAVDDSQLPKDRFSAERLKGVDSTLKIQPAELGDSAVYLCASSLGPVGNTEAFFGQGTRLTVV.